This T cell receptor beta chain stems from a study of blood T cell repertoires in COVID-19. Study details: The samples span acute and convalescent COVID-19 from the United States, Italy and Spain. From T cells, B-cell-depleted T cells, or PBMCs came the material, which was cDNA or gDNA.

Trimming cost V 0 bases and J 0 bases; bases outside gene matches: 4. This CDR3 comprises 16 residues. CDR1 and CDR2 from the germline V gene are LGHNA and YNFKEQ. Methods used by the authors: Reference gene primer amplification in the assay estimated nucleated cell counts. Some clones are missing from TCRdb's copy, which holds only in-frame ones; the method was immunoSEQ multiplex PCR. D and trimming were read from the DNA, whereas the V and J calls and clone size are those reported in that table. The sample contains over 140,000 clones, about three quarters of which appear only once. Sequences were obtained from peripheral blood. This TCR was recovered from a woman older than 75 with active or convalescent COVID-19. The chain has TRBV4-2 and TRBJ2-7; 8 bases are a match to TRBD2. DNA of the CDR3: TGTGCCAGCAGCCAAGAATGGGCGGGAGGCTCCTACGAGCAGTACTTC. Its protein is CASSQEWAGGSYEQYF.